Shown below are 28 T cell receptor beta chains from a single sample sequenced in a study of cytomegalovirus exposure and HLA in healthy donors. The PCR contained 60 Vbeta and 13 Jbeta primers. Sequenced by immunoSEQ multiplex PCR; TCRdb stores in-frame clones only, minus some. The data contain over 150,000 clones, about 80% of them singletons. The sample comprised PBMCs. The receptors were sampled from a woman aged 45-59 years in good health and CMV-seropositive.

V usage is TRBV5-4 and J usage is TRBJ2-5; 7 bases line up with TRBD1. The CDR3 is made up of 15 amino acids. CDR1 and CDR2 (germline): SGHNT, YYREEE (reference sequence). J lost 5 bases, V lost 5 bases, and 12 bases had no gene match. This chain's CDR3 is CASSDRDSLSETQYF. The CDR3 bases are TGTGCCAGCAGTGACCGGGACAGCCTAAGCGAGACCCAGTACTTC.

This clone has a single count. The genes are TRBV7-3 and TRBJ2-6, with TRBD1 matching 7 bases. V shed 2 bases and J 0 bases; nucleotides not matched to a gene: 10. CDR3 size: 19 residues. Germline V CDR1 and CDR2: SGHTA, FQGTGA. As DNA, the CDR3 is TGTGCCAGCAGCTTAGCCCGGACAGGAATAAACTCTGGGGCCAACGTCCTGACTTTC. It encodes CASSLARTGINSGANVLTF.

In its sample, this clone was seen a few times. One end of the junction fails to match germline, which may point to a read error. The gene calls are TRBV7-9 and TRBJ2-7, with D possibly TRBD2 on 5 matching bases. CDR1 and CDR2 (germline): SEHNR, FQNEAQ (reference sequence). The length of the CDR3 is 12 residues. CDR3 amino acids: CSSSFGAYEQYF. In DNA, the CDR3 is TGTTCCAGCAGCTTCGGGGCCTACGAGCAGTACTTC.

The rearrangement uses TRBV10-2 and TRBJ1-1; the D gene is possibly TRBD1 (5 bases). Germline CDR1 reads WSHSY; CDR2 reads SAAADI. Trimming stripped 5 bases from V and 5 bases from J, with 15 bases between. There are 14 residues in the CDR3. The CDR3 is CASSTRGGGTEAFF. The CDR3 nucleotides read TGCGCCAGCAGTACGCGGGGCGGGGGTACTGAAGCTTTCTTT.

The chain recombines TRBV7-6 with TRBJ1-5, with 8 bases matching TRBD1. This CDR3 contains 16 residues. CDR1 SGHVS and CDR2 FNYEAQ come from the germline V gene. Unmatched junction bases numbered 10, after V lost 5 bases and J lost 4 bases. Here the CDR3 DNA reads TGTGCCAGCAGCGAGACCGACAGGGGCAGAAATCAGCCCCAGCATTTT. Residues: CASSETDRGRNQPQHF.

The V and J genes are TRBV7-3 and TRBJ2-2; a weak D match, TRBD2 (5 bases). Germline V gene sequence: CDR1 SGHTA, CDR2 FQGTGA. The V end was cut by 3 bases, the J end by 11 bases, with 13 bases between. The CDR3 has 13 amino acids. CDR3 sequence (DNA): TGTGCCAGCAGCTTCGCACTAGGCGTCGAGCTGTTTTTT. Translating gives CASSFALGVELFF.

The chain combines TRBV9 with TRBJ1-2; 7 positions match TRBD1. V was pared by 4 bases and J by 3 bases, with 3 bases of the junction left unmatched. This CDR3 has 13 amino acids. The germline V gene encodes CDR1 SGDLS and CDR2 YYNGEE. The CDR3 protein is CASSHGTDYGYTF. DNA of the CDR3: TGTGCCAGCAGCCACGGGACAGACTATGGCTACACCTTC.

This rearrangement joins TRBV19 to TRBJ1-2; 8 bases agree with TRBD1. This CDR3 comprises 14 residues. In germline, CDR1 is LNHDA, CDR2 SQIVND (reference sequence). Trimming cost V 5 bases and J 3 bases; bases outside gene matches: 5. The CDR3 here is CASSPQGQDYGYTF. CDR3 bases: TGTGCCAGTAGTCCCCAGGGACAGGACTATGGCTACACCTTC.

The chain joins TRBV27 to TRBJ1-5; 8 bases are a match to TRBD1. This CDR3 comprises 15 residues. Trimming cost V 5 bases and J 1 base; bases outside gene matches: 4. CDR1 and CDR2 from the germline V gene are MNHEY and SMNVEV (reference sequence). The CDR3 coding sequence is TGTGCCAGCAGTCACGACAGGGGCAGCAATCAGCCCCAGCATTTT. Its protein is CASSHDRGSNQPQHF.

V is TRBV5-4 and J is TRBJ2-2, with D perhaps TRBD2 (5 bases). The germline V and J ends were trimmed by 4 bases and 5 bases, with 6 bases remaining between them. Per germline, CDR1 SGHNT and CDR2 YYREEE (reference sequence). The CDR3 loop spans 12 amino acids. CDR3 region: CASSPGTGELFF. The CDR3, as DNA: TGTGCCAGCAGCCCGGGGACCGGGGAGCTGTTTTTT.

The chain recombines TRBV4-1 with TRBJ1-2, with 11 bases matching TRBD1. V dropped 1 base and J dropped 5; count of bases not matched to a gene: 6. CDR1 MGHRA and CDR2 YSYEKL come from the germline V gene. The CDR3 is made up of 16 amino acids. The CDR3 spells CASSQAGQGDWYGYTF. The CDR3 region has the DNA TGCGCCAGCAGCCAAGCGGGACAGGGGGATTGGTATGGCTACACCTTC.

This chain uses TRBV13 with TRBJ2-1, with D uncertain. The germline V and J ends were trimmed by 1 base and 2 bases, with 15 bases remaining between them. This CDR3 has 17 residues. Germline CDR1 is PRHDT and CDR2 is FYEKMQ (reference sequence). In DNA form, the CDR3 reads TGTGCCAGCAGCTTAGCCCCAATAGCCTTCACCTACAATGAGCAGTTCTTC. Its translation is CASSLAPIAFTYNEQFF.

This clone has more than one count but fewer than ten. The chain links TRBV7-3 to TRBJ2-1, with D possibly matching TRBD1 (6 bases). Trimming removed 6 bases at V and 5 bases at J, with 11 bases between. CDR1 and CDR2 from the germline V gene are SGHTA and FQGTGA. This CDR3 comprises 13 residues. DNA of the CDR3: TGTGCCAGCAGACAGGGACCCAACAATGAGCAGTTCTTC. It is translated as CASRQGPNNEQFF. The entire variable domain, with the rest obtained from reference TRBV7-3 and TRBJ2-1, is as follows: GAGVSQTPSNKVTEKGKYVELRCDPISGHTALYWYRQSLGQGPEFLIYFQGTGAADDSGLPNDRFFAVRPEGSVSTLKIQRTERGDSAVYLCASRQGPNNEQFFGPGTRLTVL.

The chain carries TRBV6-5 and TRBJ1-2; 12 bases agree with TRBD1. CDR1 and CDR2 from the germline V gene are MNHEY and SVGAGI. The CDR3 covers 15 residues. J lost 7 bases, V lost 2 bases, and 5 bases had no gene match. CDR3 sequence reads: CASSYGDRGRVGYTF. As DNA, the CDR3 is TGTGCCAGCAGTTACGGGGACAGGGGGCGCGTTGGCTACACCTTC.

The V and J genes are TRBV7-9 and TRBJ1-1, with D maybe TRBD1 (6 bases). Germline CDR1 is SEHNR and CDR2 is FQNEAQ (reference sequence). Deletions cut 4 bases from V and 1 base from J, with 10 bases between. The CDR3 length is 14 residues. CDR3 bases: TGTGCCAGCAGCTCTCAACAGGGGAACACTGAAGCTTTCTTT. This encodes CASSSQQGNTEAFF.

The chain recombines TRBV12-2 with TRBJ1-3; the DNA was not used to check the table's D call, TRBD1. TRBV12-2 is deemed a pseudogene. There are 17 residues in the CDR3. In DNA form, the CDR3 reads TGTGCAAGTCGCTTAGCTAGGACAGGGTGGACTGGAAACACCATATATTTT. Translated: CASRLARTGWTGNTIYF.

This clone was detected only a few times. The rearrangement joins TRBV19 to TRBJ1-1; 7 nucleotides agree with TRBD1. The V gene's germline CDR1 is LNHDA and CDR2 SQIVND (reference sequence). CDR3 length: 13 amino acids. Trimming took 5 bases from V and 1 from J; bases not matched to a gene: 1. CDR3 nucleotides: TGTGCCAGTAGTTGGGACAGGAACACTGAAGCTTTCTTT. The encoded protein is CASSWDRNTEAFF.

The chain joins TRBV19 to TRBJ2-5, with D perhaps TRBD1 (6 bases). CDR1 LNHDA and CDR2 SQIVND come from the germline V gene (reference sequence). Trimming removed 5 bases from V and 2 bases from J, with 15 bases in between. CDR3 length: 15 residues. The CDR3 DNA is TGTGCCAGTAGTCAGTCACAGGGATCACAAGAGACCCAGTACTTC. Its protein is CASSQSQGSQETQYF.

This clone was counted once. The chain uses TRBV5-6 and TRBJ1-5; D not resolved. Trimming shortened V by 4 bases and J by 2 bases, and 7 bases separated the two germline ends. The CDR3 runs to 13 residues. Germline CDR1 reads SGHDT; CDR2 reads YYEEEE. CDR3 nucleotides: TGTGCCAGCAGCGGCCGGGGCAATCAGCCCCAGCATTTT. It translates to CASSGRGNQPQHF.

This clone was seen a handful of times. V is TRBV5-8 and J is TRBJ2-5; the match to TRBD1 covers 7 bases. V gave up 6 bases and J gave up 4 bases; unmatched junction bases: 18. The CDR3 has 17 amino acids. Germline CDR1 SGHTS, CDR2 YDEGEE. The CDR3 nucleotides are TGTGCCAGCACCTTCCACAGGGGTGGCCAATCGATAGAGACCCAGTACTTC. Translating gives CASTFHRGGQSIETQYF.

This chain connects TRBV19 to TRBJ2-7, with 7 bases that match TRBD2. Germline assignment: CDR1 LNHDA and CDR2 SQIVND (reference sequence). With V trimmed by 7 bases and J by 1 base, 10 bases remained unmatched. The CDR3 covers 15 residues. The DNA for the CDR3 is TGTGCCAGTAAACCCTCACTAGCGCTATCCTACGAGCAGTACTTC. Translated, it gives CASKPSLALSYEQYF. The variable domain in full, completed from reference TRBV19 and TRBJ2-7, reads DGGITQSPKYLFRKEGQNVTLSCEQNLNHDAMYWYRQDPGQGLRLIYYSQIVNDFQKGDIAEGYSVSREKKESFPLTVTSAQKNPTAFYLCASKPSLALSYEQYFGPGTRLTVT.

This clone was detected only a few times. The chain is built from TRBV7-2 and TRBJ2-2, with 7 bases matching TRBD1. This CDR3 region has 16 residues. Trimming at V came to 6 bases and at J to 0 bases, leaving 7 bases not matched to a gene. Per germline, CDR1 SGHTA and CDR2 FQGNSA. CDR3 sequence reads: CASRSAQGANTGELFF. CDR3 in DNA: TGTGCCAGCAGGTCGGCCCAGGGGGCGAACACCGGGGAGCTGTTTTTT.

Only a few counts were recorded for this clone. The gene calls are TRBV29-1 and TRBJ2-7; D remains unclear. Trimming took 4 bases from V and 4 from J, leaving 17 bases between them. Germline-derived CDR1 and CDR2 are SQVTM and ANQGSEA. CDR3 size: 14 residues. In nucleotides, the CDR3 is TGCAGCGTTGTGGGTAGTAGCAGAACATACGAGCAGTACTTC. Amino acids: CSVVGSSRTYEQYF.

V is TRBV28 and J is TRBJ1-1; no firm D call. V was shortened by 2 bases and J by 0 bases, with 13 bases between the two germline ends. CDR3 length: 16 residues. Germline V gene data show CDR1 as MDHEN and CDR2 as SYDVKM. The CDR3 DNA is TGTGCCAGCAGTTTACGCGGCGGTTTCTTGAACACTGAAGCTTTCTTT. It yields the protein CASSLRGGFLNTEAFF. Drawing the rest from reference TRBV28 and TRBJ1-1, the complete variable domain is DVKVTQSSRYLVKRTGEKVFLECVQDMDHENMFWYRQDPGLGLRLIYFSYDVKMKEKGDIPEGYSVSREKKERFSLILESASTNQTSMYLCASSLRGGFLNTEAFFGQGTRLTVV.

The V call is TRBV18, the J call TRBJ1-1, with 7 bases that match TRBD1. The CDR3 covers 14 residues. The junction had 5 bases not matched to a gene; V was cut back by 0 bases and J by 7 bases. Germline V gene sequence: CDR1 KGHSH, CDR2 LQKENI. The CDR3 is CASSPPRGRIEAFF. The CDR3 coding sequence is TGTGCCAGCTCACCACCCAGGGGGAGGATTGAAGCTTTCTTT. The variable domain in full, with the rest retrieved from reference TRBV18 and TRBJ1-1, is NAGVMQNPRHLVRRRGQEARLRCSPMKGHSHVYWYRQLPEEGLKFMVYLQKENIIDESGMPKERFSAEFPKEGPSILRIQQVVRGDSAAYFCASSPPRGRIEAFFGQGTRLTVV.

The chain employs TRBV18 and TRBJ2-1; a possible D gene is TRBD2 (7 bases). Trimming stripped 0 bases from V and 9 bases from J, with 18 bases between. The CDR3 is 16 amino acids. Germline lookup yields CDR1 KGHSH and CDR2 LQKENI. CDR3 coding DNA: TGTGCCAGCTCACCACCGAACGGGGGGCTCACTGTTGAGCAGTTCTTC. This gives the protein CASSPPNGGLTVEQFF.

The rearrangement uses TRBV18 and TRBJ2-7; 8 bases map to TRBD1. The CDR3 extends over 15 amino acids. Germline V gene data show CDR1 as KGHSH and CDR2 as LQKENI. V dropped 2 bases and J dropped 2; count of bases not matched to a gene: 5. The chain's CDR3 is CASSPGTGPTYEQYF. The DNA of the CDR3 is TGTGCCAGCTCACCAGGGACAGGCCCTACCTACGAGCAGTACTTC.

The chain has TRBV18 and TRBJ1-2; tentatively, D is TRBD1 (6 bases). The CDR3 contains 14 residues. Trimming removed 6 bases from V and 7 bases from J, with 18 bases in between. Germline V lookup: CDR1 KGHSH, CDR2 LQKENI. The CDR3 sequence: CASSPTPQGSGYTF. CDR3 nucleotide sequence: TGTGCCAGCTCGCCGACACCTCAGGGGAGTGGCTACACCTTC.